Here is one T cell receptor (beta chain) with its context. The antigen remains undetermined. Assay: immunoSEQ multiplex PCR; the TCRdb copy retains only in-frame clones and omits some. There are some 42,000 clones in the sample; about 80% occur only once, and roughly a sixth lies in the top ten. This specimen comes from a study of a mutant IDH1 vaccine in newly diagnosed glioma. Study-wide context: Vaccination started 4-6 weeks after radiotherapy alone, or with temozolomide cycles. The study, taken as a whole, reports: Among patients, 93.3% showed immune responses induced by the vaccine.

Trimming took 1 base from V and 4 from J; bases not matched to a gene: 20. The CDR3 runs 21 residues. Per germline, CDR1 LGHNA and CDR2 YSLEER. Time point specified: week 47, end of study. In every dose of vaccine, 300 ug of mutant IDH1 20-mer peptide was given alongside topical imiquimod. The chain couples TRBV4-3 to TRBJ2-1, with TRBD1 identical over 9 bases. The receptor was isolated from a man younger than 35 with glioma. Some clones in this sample may be carry-over from other donors' samples. The input for sequencing was PBMCs, taken from a glioma patient whose treatment included an IDH1 peptide vaccine. The DNA for the CDR3 is TGCGCCAGCAGCCAAGGGCCCGACAGGGGGTATGGAGACTACCCATACAATGAGCAGTTCTTC. It encodes CASSQGPDRGYGDYPYNEQFF.